This TCR beta chain is drawn from a study of CD8 T cells in Susac syndrome. With 4 bases clipped from V and 10 bases from J, the junction kept 14 bases outside the gene matches. The germline CDR1 and CDR2 sequences are SGHDN and FVKESK. This CDR3 region has 15 residues. The study sequenced TCR beta in blood CD8+ and CD4+ T cells. About 0.5 to 1 ug RNA was reverse transcribed with random hexamers. The authors amplified TCR beta CDR3 across 54 Vbeta and 13 Jbeta using immunoSEQ multiplex PCR. TCRdb reanalysed the immunoSEQ multiplex PCR reads using MiXCR and keeps one entry per CDR3 protein. This sample carries 120,000 or so distinct CDR3 sequences, approximately 94% of them seen once, and the ten largest clones take 0.1% to 0.15%.

This chain joins TRBV14 and TRBJ2-5; 8 positions match TRBD2. This TCR came from a human donor with multiple sclerosis. The sample taken for sequencing was CD4+ T cells from PBMCs. For the CDR3, the DNA is TGTGCCAGCAGCCGAGGGACTAGGAGGGCCCGGGGCCAGTACTTC. It encodes CASSRGTRRARGQYF.